The T cell receptor (beta chain) described here comes from a study of blood T cell repertoires in COVID-19. Germline CDR1 is LGHDT and CDR2 is YNNKEL (reference sequence). The length of the CDR3 is 14 residues. The V gene end was trimmed by 6 bases and the J gene end by 7 bases; junction bases not matched to a gene: 8. Measured with immunoSEQ multiplex PCR; TCRdb has only the in-frame clones, and not every one. The table shows 200,000 to 250,000 clones, with roughly 81% occurring only once. The source is a woman aged 50 to 60 with active or convalescent COVID-19. The sequenced material came from peripheral blood. The chain links TRBV3-1 (or the pseudogene TRBV3-2) to TRBJ1-5; 8 bases agree with TRBD1. The CDR3 spells CASSQLTGEQPQHF. CDR3 nucleotide sequence: TGTGCCAGCAGTCAACTGACAGGGGAGCAGCCCCAGCATTTT.